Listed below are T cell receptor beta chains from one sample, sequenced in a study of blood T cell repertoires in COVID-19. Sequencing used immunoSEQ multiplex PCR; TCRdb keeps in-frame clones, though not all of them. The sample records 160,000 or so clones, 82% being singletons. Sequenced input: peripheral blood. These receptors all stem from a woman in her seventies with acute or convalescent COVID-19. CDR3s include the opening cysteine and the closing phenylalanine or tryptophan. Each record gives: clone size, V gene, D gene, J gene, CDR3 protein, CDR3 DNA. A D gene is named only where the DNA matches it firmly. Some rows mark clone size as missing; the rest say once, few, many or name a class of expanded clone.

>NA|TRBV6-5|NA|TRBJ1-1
CASRYRERGTEAFF
TGTGCCAGCAGATACAGGGAAAGGGGCACTGAAGCTTTCTTT
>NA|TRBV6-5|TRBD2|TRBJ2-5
CASSLLAGQETQYF
TGTGCCAGCAGTCTGCTAGCGGGGCAAGAGACCCAGTACTTC
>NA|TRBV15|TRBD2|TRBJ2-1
CATSRDLRTSGGYNEQFF
TGTGCCACCAGCAGAGATTTGAGGACTAGCGGAGGATACAATGAGCAGTTCTTC
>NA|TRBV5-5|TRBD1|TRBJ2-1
CASSLHRGNEQFF
TGTGCCAGCAGCTTGCACAGGGGAAATGAGCAGTTCTTC
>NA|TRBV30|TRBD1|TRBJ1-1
CAWQNLPGQGISGRNTEAFF
TGTGCCTGGCAGAACTTACCGGGACAGGGGATATCGGGGAGAAACACTGAAGCTTTCTTT
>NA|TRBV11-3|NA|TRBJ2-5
CASSLGGSTSETQYF
TGTGCCAGCAGCTTAGGTGGCTCCACCTCGGAGACCCAGTACTTC
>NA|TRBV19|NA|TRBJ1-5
CASSRGRDTEPQHF
TGTGCCAGTAGTCGAGGAAGGGACACGGAGCCCCAGCATTTT
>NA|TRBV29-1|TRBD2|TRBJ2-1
CSVGLAGGRHNEQFF
TGCAGCGTTGGGCTAGCGGGAGGGCGTCACAATGAGCAGTTCTTC
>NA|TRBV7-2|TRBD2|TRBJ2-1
CASSQGRGAYEQFF
TGTGCCAGCAGCCAGGGGCGGGGGGCTTATGAGCAGTTCTTC
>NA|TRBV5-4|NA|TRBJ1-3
CASSLGGGDTIYF
TGTGCCAGCAGCTTGGGAGGTGGCGACACCATATATTTT
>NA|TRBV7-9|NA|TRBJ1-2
CASSFGQSYTF
TGTGCCAGCAGCTTCGGACAGAGCTACACCTTC
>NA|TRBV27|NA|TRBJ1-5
CASSFGGGGNQPQHF
TGTGCCAGCAGTTTTGGTGGGGGGGGAAATCAGCCCCAGCATTTT
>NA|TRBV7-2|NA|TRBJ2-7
CASSLVPGSYEQYF
TGTGCCAGCAGCTTAGTTCCAGGATCCTACGAGCAGTACTTC
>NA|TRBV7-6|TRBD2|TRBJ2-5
CASSRAGGRQTQYF
TGTGCCAGCAGCCGAGCGGGGGGGCGACAGACCCAGTACTTC
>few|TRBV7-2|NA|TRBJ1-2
CASSLAGADYGYTF
TGTGCCAGCAGCTTAGCGGGAGCGGACTATGGCTACACCTTC
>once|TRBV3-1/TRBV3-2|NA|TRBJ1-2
CATSWGVGGYTF
TGTGCCACCTCGTGGGGGGTCGGTGGCTACACCTTC
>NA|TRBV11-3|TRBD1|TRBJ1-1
CASSQAGQGVTEAFF
TGTGCCAGCAGTCAGGCGGGACAGGGGGTTACTGAAGCTTTCTTT
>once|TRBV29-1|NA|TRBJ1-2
CSVEKQGLTNYGYTF
TGCAGCGTTGAGAAGCAGGGGCTGACTAACTATGGCTACACCTTC
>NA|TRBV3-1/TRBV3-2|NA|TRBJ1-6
CASSLSIPANSPLHF
TGTGCCAGCAGCCTAAGCATACCCGCCAATTCACCCCTCCACTTT
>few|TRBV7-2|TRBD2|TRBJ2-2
CASGGLAGPDGGELFF
TGTGCCAGCGGGGGACTAGCGGGACCCGATGGCGGGGAGCTGTTTTTT
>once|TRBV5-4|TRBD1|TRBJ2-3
CASVAGTGGQREYF
TGTGCCAGTGTAGCCGGGACAGGGGGCCAGCGGGAGTATTTT
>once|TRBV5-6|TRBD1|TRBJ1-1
CASSLGRGYTEAFF
TGTGCCAGCAGCTTGGGCAGGGGGTACACTGAAGCTTTCTTT
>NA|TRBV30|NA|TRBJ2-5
CAWNTRGETQYF
TGTGCCTGGAATACCAGGGGAGAGACCCAGTACTTC
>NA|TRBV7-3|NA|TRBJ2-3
CASSLTVGWSDTQYF
TGTGCCAGCAGCTTAACGGTGGGCTGGTCGGATACGCAGTATTTT
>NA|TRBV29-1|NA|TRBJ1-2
CSVEGSGSNYGYTF
TGCAGCGTCGAGGGTAGTGGCAGTAACTATGGCTACACCTTC
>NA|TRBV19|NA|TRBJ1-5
CASSIRDFNQPQHF
TGTGCCAGTAGTATCCGGGACTTCAATCAGCCCCAGCATTTT
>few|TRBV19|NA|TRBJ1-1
CASSIAPTGLATEAFF
TGTGCCAGTAGTATAGCGCCCACCGGCCTAGCGACTGAAGCTTTCTTT
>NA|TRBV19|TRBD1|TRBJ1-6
CASSIGGTGGMPLHF
TGTGCCAGTAGTATAGGCGGGACAGGGGGCATGCCCCTCCACTTT
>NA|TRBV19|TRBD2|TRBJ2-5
CASGSGSGETQYF
TGTGCCAGTGGTAGCGGGAGCGGGGAGACCCAGTACTTC
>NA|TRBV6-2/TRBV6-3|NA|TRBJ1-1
CASSYSPGSNTEAFF
TGTGCCAGCAGTTACTCGCCGGGTTCGAACACTGAAGCTTTCTTT
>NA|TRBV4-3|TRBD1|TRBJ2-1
CASSQDNRGYEQFF
TGCGCCAGCAGCCAAGATAACAGGGGTTATGAGCAGTTCTTC
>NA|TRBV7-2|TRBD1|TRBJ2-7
CASSLGQGLNEQYF
TGTGCCAGCAGCTTGGGACAGGGGTTGAACGAGCAGTACTTC
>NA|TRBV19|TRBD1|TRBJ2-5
CASSRQGWLETQYF
TGTGCCAGTAGTAGACAGGGGTGGCTTGAGACCCAGTACTTC
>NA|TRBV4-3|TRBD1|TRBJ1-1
CASSQAGTGLNTEAFF
TGCGCCAGCAGCCAAGCCGGGACAGGGTTGAACACTGAAGCTTTCTTT
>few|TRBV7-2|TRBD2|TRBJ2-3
CASSLAFIGRALGGTDTQYF
TGTGCCAGCAGCTTAGCTTTTATCGGGAGGGCATTAGGGGGCACAGATACGCAGTATTTT
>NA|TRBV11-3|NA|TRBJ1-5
CASSLRSNQPQHF
TGTGCCAGCAGCTTACGTAGCAATCAGCCCCAGCATTTT
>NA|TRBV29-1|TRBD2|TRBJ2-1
CSVGRTSGYNEQFF
TGCAGCGTTGGGCGGACTAGCGGGTACAATGAGCAGTTCTTC
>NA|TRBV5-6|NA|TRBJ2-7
CASSLTGKRSGEQYF
TGTGCCAGCAGCTTGACAGGGAAGCGGTCCGGCGAGCAGTACTTC
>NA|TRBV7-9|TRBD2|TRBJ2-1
CASSLVWTSGDNEQFF
TGTGCCAGCAGCTTAGTTTGGACTAGCGGGGACAATGAGCAGTTCTTC
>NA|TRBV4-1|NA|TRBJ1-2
CASSPDRNYGYTF
TGCGCCAGCAGCCCCGACAGGAACTATGGCTACACCTTC
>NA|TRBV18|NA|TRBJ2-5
CASSPLGGRTSQETQYF
TGTGCCAGCTCACCACTCGGCGGCCGTACGTCTCAAGAGACCCAGTACTTC
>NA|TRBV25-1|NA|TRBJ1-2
CASSQGGGYGYTF
TGTGCCAGCAGTCAGGGAGGTGGGTATGGCTACACCTTC
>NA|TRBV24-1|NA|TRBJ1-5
CATSDSRVGNQPQHF
TGTGCCACCAGTGATTCCAGGGTCGGGAATCAGCCCCAGCATTTT
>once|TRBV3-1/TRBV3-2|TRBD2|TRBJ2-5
CASSKGSGRAGETQYF
TGTGCCAGCAGCAAGGGGAGCGGGAGGGCCGGGGAGACCCAGTACTTC
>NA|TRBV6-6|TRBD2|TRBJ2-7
CASSRGGGGDEQYF
TGTGCCAGCAGTCGCGGAGGCGGGGGGGACGAGCAGTACTTC
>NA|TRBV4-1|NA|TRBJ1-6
CASSQEVAVSSYNSPLHF
TGCGCCAGCAGCCAAGAAGTAGCGGTTAGCTCCTATAATTCACCCCTCCACTTT
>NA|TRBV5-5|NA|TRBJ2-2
CASTVAIIPTGELFF
TGTGCCAGCACGGTTGCCATAATCCCGACCGGGGAGCTGTTTTTT
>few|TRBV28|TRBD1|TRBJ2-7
CASSLSTGVGLLSYEQYF
TGTGCCAGCAGTTTATCGACAGGGGTCGGACTACTCTCCTACGAGCAGTACTTC
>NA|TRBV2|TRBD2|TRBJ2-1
CASSPGGGASNEQFF
TGTGCCAGCAGCCCGGGAGGTGGGGCTAGCAATGAGCAGTTCTTC
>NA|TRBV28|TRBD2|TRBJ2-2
CASSFAGGANTGELFF
TGTGCCAGCAGTTTCGCGGGGGGAGCGAACACCGGGGAGCTGTTTTTT
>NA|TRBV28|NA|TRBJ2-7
CASSYGTLYEQYF
TGTGCCAGCAGTTATGGGACACTCTACGAGCAGTACTTC
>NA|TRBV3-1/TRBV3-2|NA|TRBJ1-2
CASSQVTASGYTF
TGTGCCAGCAGCCAAGTGACAGCCAGCGGCTACACCTTC
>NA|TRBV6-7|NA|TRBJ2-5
CASSSEETQYF
TGTGCCAGCAGTTCCGAAGAGACCCAGTACTTC